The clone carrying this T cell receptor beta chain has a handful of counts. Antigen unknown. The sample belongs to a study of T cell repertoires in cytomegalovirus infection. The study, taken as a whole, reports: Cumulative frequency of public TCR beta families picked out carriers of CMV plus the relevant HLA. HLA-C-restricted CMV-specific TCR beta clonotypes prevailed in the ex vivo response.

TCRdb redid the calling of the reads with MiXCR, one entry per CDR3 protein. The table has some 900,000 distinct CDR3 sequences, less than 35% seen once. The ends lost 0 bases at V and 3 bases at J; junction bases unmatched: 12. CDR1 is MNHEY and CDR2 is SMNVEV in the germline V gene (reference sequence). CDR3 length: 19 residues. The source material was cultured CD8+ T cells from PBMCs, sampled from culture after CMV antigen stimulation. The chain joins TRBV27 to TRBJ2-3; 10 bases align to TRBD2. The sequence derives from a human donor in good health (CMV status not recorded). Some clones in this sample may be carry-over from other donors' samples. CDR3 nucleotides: TGTGCCAGCAGTTTATCGAGCGGGGGGGCGGTCGAGATAACAGATACGCAGTATTTT. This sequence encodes CASSLSSGGAVEITDTQYF.